This TCR beta chain came from a study of blood T cell repertoires in COVID-19. Study summary: Samples representing acute and convalescent COVID-19 were sourced from the United States, Italy and Spain. T cells, B-cell-depleted T cells, or PBMCs supplied cDNA or gDNA.

Germline V CDR1 and CDR2: MNHEY, SVGAGI. With 7 bases clipped from V and 8 bases from J, the junction kept 10 bases outside the gene matches. The CDR3 loop spans 14 amino acids. Methods used by the authors: The authors estimated nucleated cell counts from reference gene primer amplification. The method was immunoSEQ multiplex PCR; TCRdb's version includes in-frame clones alone and lacks a portion of them. The V and J calls and clone size are taken from that table; D and trimming were inferred from the DNA. Of some 42,000 clones in the sample, around four fifths were seen once. This receptor was identified in a middle-aged man with active COVID-19. V is TRBV6-5 and J is TRBJ2-1, with 8 bases matching TRBD1. Sequencing used peripheral blood. CDR3 in amino acids: CASTRTGKHHEQFF. The CDR3 DNA is TGTGCCAGCACCAGGACAGGGAAGCACCATGAGCAGTTCTTC.